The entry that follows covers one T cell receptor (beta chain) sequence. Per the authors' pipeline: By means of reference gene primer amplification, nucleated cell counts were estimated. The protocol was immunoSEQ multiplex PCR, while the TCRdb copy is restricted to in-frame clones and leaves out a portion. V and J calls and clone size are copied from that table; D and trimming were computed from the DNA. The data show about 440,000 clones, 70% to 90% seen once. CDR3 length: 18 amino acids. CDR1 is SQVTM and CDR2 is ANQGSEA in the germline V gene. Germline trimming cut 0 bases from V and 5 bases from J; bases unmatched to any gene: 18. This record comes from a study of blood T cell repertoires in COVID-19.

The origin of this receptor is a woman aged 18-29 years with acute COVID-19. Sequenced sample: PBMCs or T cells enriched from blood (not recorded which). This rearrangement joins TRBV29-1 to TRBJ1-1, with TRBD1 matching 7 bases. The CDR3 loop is CSVEDHIRKGRGITEAFF. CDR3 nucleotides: TGCAGCGTTGAAGATCACATTCGGAAAGGCAGGGGGATTACTGAAGCTTTCTTT.